This T cell receptor beta chain was profiled in a study of blood T cell repertoires in COVID-19. Study as a whole: The study drew acute and convalescent COVID-19 samples from the United States, Italy and Spain.

CDR3 size: 16 residues. Germline lookup yields CDR1 LNHNV and CDR2 YYDKDF (reference sequence). V lost 4 bases, J lost 0 bases, and 13 bases lay in between. Study processing details: Scientists estimated how many nucleated cells there were by amplifying reference gene primers. Profiled with immunoSEQ multiplex PCR; TCRdb holds only in-frame clones, not every one. Clone size and the V and J calls come from that table; the DNA yielded D and trimming. The data contain fewer than 350,000 clones, approximately 86% of them singletons. V is TRBV15 and J is TRBJ1-3; D is possibly TRBD1 (5 bases). The TCR originated in a woman in her 40s with acute COVID-19. Sequenced material: PBMCs or T cells enriched from blood (not recorded which). The CDR3 DNA is TGTGCCACCAGCATAATGGACACTTCCTCTGGAAACACCATATATTTT. Its translation is CATSIMDTSSGNTIYF.